This is a list of T cell receptor beta chains from one sample in a study of blood T cell repertoires in COVID-19. Clones were sequenced by immunoSEQ multiplex PCR, and TCRdb holds only the in-frame ones, with some missing. The sample lists 380,000 or so clones; approximately 91% were seen once. The specimen was PBMCs or T cells enriched from blood (not recorded which). The receptor source for this set is a woman in her thirties or forties with acute COVID-19. Each CDR3 is given with its conserved first and last residue. The D gene is left open where the match is weak. Size values are once, few and many counts, or a class for expanded clones, and some rows have none.

>-|-|TRBV24-1|TRBJ1-4
CATSDFRDSCGEKLFF
TGTGCCACCAGTGATTTTAGGGACTCGTGTGGTGAAAAACTGTTTTTT
>few|TRBD1|TRBV5-6|TRBJ1-2
CASSSGQGGAAYGYTF
TGTGCCAGCAGCTCCGGACAGGGCGGGGCTGCATATGGCTACACCTTC
>-|-|TRBV5-5|TRBJ2-3
CASSSRKPSTDTQYF
TGTGCCAGCAGCTCCAGGAAGCCTAGCACAGATACGCAGTATTTT
>-|-|TRBV12-3/TRBV12-4|TRBJ1-2
CATQEGTGGYTF
TGTGCCACCCAAGAGGGGACTGGAGGCTACACCTTC
>once|-|TRBV9|TRBJ2-3
CASSVSPGIRTDTQYF
TGTGCCAGCAGCGTTAGTCCAGGGATAAGGACAGATACGCAGTATTTT
>-|TRBD1|TRBV30|TRBJ2-6
CAWSVQGAGANVLTF
TGTGCCTGGAGTGTACAGGGGGCTGGGGCCAACGTCCTGACTTTC
>once|-|TRBV4-1|TRBJ2-7
CASSLATPSSYEQYF
TGCGCCAGCAGCCTGGCCACGCCTTCTTCCTACGAGCAGTACTTC
>-|TRBD1|TRBV19|TRBJ1-5
CASTQWTGWRQPQHF
TGTGCCAGTACCCAATGGACAGGGTGGCGGCAGCCCCAGCATTTT
>-|-|TRBV10-3|TRBJ2-3
CATLVGGQPTDTQYF
TGTGCCACCTTAGTCGGGGGGCAGCCCACAGATACGCAGTATTTT
>-|TRBD1|TRBV5-1|TRBJ1-2
CASSLEGGTPSGYTF
TGCGCCAGCAGCTTGGAAGGGGGCACTCCGAGTGGCTACACCTTC
>-|-|TRBV7-9|TRBJ1-1
CASSSDGHMNTEAFF
TGTGCCAGCAGCTCTGACGGACACATGAACACTGAAGCTTTCTTT
>-|TRBD1|TRBV30|TRBJ1-2
CAWRGTGDNYGYTF
TGTGCCTGGAGGGGGACAGGGGATAACTATGGCTACACCTTC
>many|-|TRBV7-2|TRBJ1-2
CASSLAETHTRGYGYTF
TGTGCCAGCAGCTTAGCTGAGACACATACCCGGGGCTATGGCTACACCTTC
>-|TRBD1|TRBV14|TRBJ2-5
CASSQGVRDSLQETQYF
TGTGCCAGCAGCCAAGGTGTTCGGGACAGCCTCCAAGAGACCCAGTACTTC
>once|-|TRBV2|TRBJ2-1
CASSDGQKNEQFF
TGTGCCAGCAGTGATGGGCAGAAAAATGAGCAGTTCTTC
>-|TRBD1|TRBV27|TRBJ1-2
CASSPGQGVHGYTF
TGTGCCAGCAGCCCCGGACAGGGGGTTCATGGCTACACCTTC
>-|-|TRBV5-5|TRBJ1-2
CASGPTGNYGYTF
TGTGCCAGCGGACCAACAGGGAACTATGGCTACACCTTC
>-|-|TRBV24-1|TRBJ1-2
CATSDPGIRGYTF
TGTGCCACCAGTGACCCAGGGATCCGGGGCTACACCTTC
>-|TRBD1|TRBV19|TRBJ1-5
CASRDRGNQPQHF
TGTGCCAGTAGGGACAGGGGTAATCAGCCCCAGCATTTT
>-|-|TRBV3-1/TRBV3-2|TRBJ1-6
CASSLQLVNSPLHF
TGTGCCAGCAGCCTACAGCTTGTTAATTCACCCCTCCACTTT
>-|TRBD2|TRBV11-3|TRBJ2-1
CASSLGLAGGKNEQFF
TGTGCCAGCAGCTTAGGACTAGCGGGGGGTAAAAATGAGCAGTTCTTC
>-|-|TRBV11-2|TRBJ1-1
CASSQQSMGRVNTEAFF
TGTGCCAGCAGCCAACAAAGTATGGGCAGAGTGAACACTGAAGCTTTCTTT
>-|TRBD1|TRBV19|TRBJ1-3
CASSTGTVSGNTIYF
TGTGCCAGTAGTACCGGGACAGTCTCTGGAAACACCATATATTTT
>-|TRBD1|TRBV4-2|TRBJ2-1
CASSQVVRTGSFF
TGTGCCAGCAGCCAAGTGGTCAGGACAGGCTCGTTCTTC
>-|TRBD2|TRBV5-4|TRBJ2-4
CASSAGTSGENIQYF
TGTGCCAGCAGCGCCGGGACTAGCGGCGAAAACATTCAGTACTTC
>-|-|TRBV9|TRBJ1-2
CASSAGGGAAPYGYTF
TGTGCCAGCAGCGCCGGCGGGGGTGCAGCCCCCTATGGCTACACCTTC
>-|TRBD2|TRBV6-6|TRBJ2-5
CASSRDSPGLAGGRETQYF
TGTGCCAGCAGTCGCGACTCCCCGGGACTAGCGGGGGGGCGAGAGACCCAGTACTTC
>-|TRBD1|TRBV3-1/TRBV3-2|TRBJ2-1
CASSLTAGGFSYNEQFF
TGTGCCAGCAGCCTGACTGCAGGGGGCTTTTCCTACAATGAGCAGTTCTTC
>-|-|TRBV5-1|TRBJ1-1
CASSPPGVRTEAFF
TGCGCCAGCAGCCCCCCGGGAGTCCGGACTGAAGCTTTCTTT
>-|TRBD1|TRBV3-1/TRBV3-2|TRBJ1-4
CASSLAGTGVEKLFF
TGTGCCAGCAGCCTAGCCGGGACAGGGGTCGAAAAACTGTTTTTT
>-|TRBD1|TRBV27|TRBJ2-1
CASSVTGGYYNEQFF
TGTGCCAGCAGTGTAACAGGGGGATACTACAATGAGCAGTTCTTC
>-|-|TRBV9|TRBJ1-2
CASSLRGGYGYTF
TGTGCCAGCAGTCTGCGGGGTGGCTATGGCTACACCTTC
>-|TRBD2|TRBV2|TRBJ2-1
CASSRGLAREQFF
TGTGCCAGCAGTCGGGGACTAGCAAGGGAGCAGTTCTTC
>-|TRBD2|TRBV4-2|TRBJ2-5
CASSQGRLAGGPGETQYF
TGTGCCAGCAGCCAGGGCCGGCTAGCGGGGGGGCCGGGAGAGACCCAGTACTTC
>-|-|TRBV29-1|TRBJ1-4
CSVEIPKAGSNEKLFF
TGCAGCGTTGAAATTCCCAAGGCGGGGTCTAATGAAAAACTGTTTTTT
>-|TRBD2|TRBV7-8|TRBJ2-1
CASSLASGGYNEQFF
TGTGCCAGCAGCTTAGCCAGCGGGGGGTATAATGAGCAGTTCTTC
>few|-|TRBV3-1/TRBV3-2|TRBJ1-1
CASSQGQGSTEAFF
TGTGCCAGCAGCCAAGGTCAGGGGAGCACTGAAGCTTTCTTT
>-|TRBD1|TRBV24-1|TRBJ2-2
CATSVKDRAGELFF
TGTGCCACCAGTGTCAAGGACAGGGCCGGGGAGCTGTTTTTT
>-|TRBD1|TRBV9|TRBJ1-1
CASSVDRGVGEAFF
TGTGCCAGCAGCGTAGACAGGGGGGTTGGTGAAGCTTTCTTT
>-|-|TRBV19|TRBJ2-7
CASSMPPEIHEQYF
TGTGCCAGTAGTATGCCCCCGGAGATCCACGAGCAGTACTTC
>-|-|TRBV19|TRBJ1-2
CASSIAGYTDYGYTF
TGTGCCAGTAGTATAGCCGGGTATACGGACTATGGCTACACCTTC
>-|-|TRBV21-1|TRBJ1-5
CASSKALEDQPQHF
TGTGCCAGCAGCAAAGCGCTCGAGGATCAGCCCCAGCATTTT
>once|TRBD2|TRBV27|TRBJ2-4
CASSFSAGRDKNIQYF
TGTGCCAGCAGTTTCTCCGCGGGGAGGGACAAAAACATTCAGTACTTC
>-|TRBD1|TRBV18|TRBJ2-2
CASSSQGANWITGELFF
TGTGCCAGCTCATCACAGGGGGCGAATTGGATCACCGGGGAGCTGTTTTTT
>-|-|TRBV2|TRBJ1-1
CASSEAGALNTEAFF
TGTGCCAGCAGTGAAGCAGGGGCCCTGAACACTGAAGCTTTCTTT